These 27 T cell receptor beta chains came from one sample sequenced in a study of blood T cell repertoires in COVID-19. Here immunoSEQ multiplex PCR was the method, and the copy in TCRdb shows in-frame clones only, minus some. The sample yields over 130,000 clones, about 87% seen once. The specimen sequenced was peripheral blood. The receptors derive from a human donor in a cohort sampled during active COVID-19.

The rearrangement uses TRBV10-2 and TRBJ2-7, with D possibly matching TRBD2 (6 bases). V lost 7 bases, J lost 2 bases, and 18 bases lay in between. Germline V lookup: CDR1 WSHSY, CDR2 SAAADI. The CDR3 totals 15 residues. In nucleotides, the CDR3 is TGCGCCAGCAAGGAGATACTTAGCGGAGCCTACGAGCAGTACTTC. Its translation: CASKEILSGAYEQYF.

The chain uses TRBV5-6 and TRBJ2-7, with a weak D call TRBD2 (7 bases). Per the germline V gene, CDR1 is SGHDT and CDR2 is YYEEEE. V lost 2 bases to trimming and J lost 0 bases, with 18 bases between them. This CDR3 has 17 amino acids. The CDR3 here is CASSLKRGAPSSYEQYF. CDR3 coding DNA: TGTGCCAGCAGCTTAAAACGGGGGGCCCCCAGCTCCTACGAGCAGTACTTC.

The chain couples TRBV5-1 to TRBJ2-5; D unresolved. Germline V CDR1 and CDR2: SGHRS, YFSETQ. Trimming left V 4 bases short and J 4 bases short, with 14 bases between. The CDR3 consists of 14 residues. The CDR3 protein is CASSPGTRRETQYF. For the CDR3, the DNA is TGCGCCAGCAGCCCGGGTACCCGGCGAGAGACCCAGTACTTC.

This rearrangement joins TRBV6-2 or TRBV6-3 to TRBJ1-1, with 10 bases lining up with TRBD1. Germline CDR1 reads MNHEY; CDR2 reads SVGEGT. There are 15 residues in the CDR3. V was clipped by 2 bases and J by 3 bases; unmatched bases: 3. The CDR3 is CASSYDRGQDTEAFF. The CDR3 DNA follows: TGTGCCAGCAGTTACGACAGGGGGCAGGACACTGAAGCTTTCTTT.

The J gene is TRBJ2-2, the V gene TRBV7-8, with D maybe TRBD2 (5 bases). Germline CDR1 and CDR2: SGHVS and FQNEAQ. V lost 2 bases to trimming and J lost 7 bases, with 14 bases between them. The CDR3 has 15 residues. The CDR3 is CASSLLGRTLGELFF. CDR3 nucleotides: TGTGCCAGCAGCTTATTAGGACGGACTCTCGGGGAGCTGTTTTTT.

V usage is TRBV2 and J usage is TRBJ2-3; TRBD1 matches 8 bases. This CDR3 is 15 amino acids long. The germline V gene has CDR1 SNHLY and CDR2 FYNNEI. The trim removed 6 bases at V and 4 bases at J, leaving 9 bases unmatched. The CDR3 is CASRTQGANSDTQYF. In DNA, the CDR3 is TGTGCCAGCAGAACCCAGGGGGCGAATTCAGATACGCAGTATTTT.

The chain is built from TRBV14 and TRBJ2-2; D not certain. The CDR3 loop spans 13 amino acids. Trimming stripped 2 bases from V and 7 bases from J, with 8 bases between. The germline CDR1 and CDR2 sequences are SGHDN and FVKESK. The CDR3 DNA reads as TGTGCCAGCAGCCAAAGCCCAGGCGGGGAGCTGTTTTTT. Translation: CASSQSPGGELFF. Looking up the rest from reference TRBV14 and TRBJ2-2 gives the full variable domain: EAGVTQFPSHSVIEKGQTVTLRCDPISGHDNLYWYRRVMGKEIKFLLHFVKESKQDESGMPNNRFLAERTGGTYSTLKVQPAELEDSGVYFCASSQSPGGELFFGEGSRLTVL.

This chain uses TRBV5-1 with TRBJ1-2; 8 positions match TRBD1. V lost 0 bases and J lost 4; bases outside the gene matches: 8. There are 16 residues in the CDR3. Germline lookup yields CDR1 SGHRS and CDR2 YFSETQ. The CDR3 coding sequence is TGCGCCAGCAGCTTGGCCGGGACAGGAGACTTCTATGGCTACACCTTC. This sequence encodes CASSLAGTGDFYGYTF.

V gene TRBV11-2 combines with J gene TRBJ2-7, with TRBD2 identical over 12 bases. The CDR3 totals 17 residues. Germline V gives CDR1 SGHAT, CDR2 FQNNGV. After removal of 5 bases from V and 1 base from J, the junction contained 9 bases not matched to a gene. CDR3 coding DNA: TGTGCCAGCAGCCACCGACTAGCGGGGGTCCTATCCTACGAGCAGTACTTC. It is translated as CASSHRLAGVLSYEQYF. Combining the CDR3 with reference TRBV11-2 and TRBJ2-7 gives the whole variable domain EAGVAQSPRYKIIEKRQSVAFWCNPISGHATLYWYQQILGQGPKLLIQFQNNGVVDDSQLPKDRFSAERLKGVDSTLKIQPAKLEDSAVYLCASSHRLAGVLSYEQYFGPGTRLTVT.

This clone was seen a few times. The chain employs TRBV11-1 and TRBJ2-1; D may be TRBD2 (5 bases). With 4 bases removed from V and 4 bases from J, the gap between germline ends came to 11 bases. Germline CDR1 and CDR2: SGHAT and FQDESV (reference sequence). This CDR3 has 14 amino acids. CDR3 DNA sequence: TGTGCCAGCAGCTACCGGGGTAATTACAATGAGCAGTTCTTC. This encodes CASSYRGNYNEQFF.

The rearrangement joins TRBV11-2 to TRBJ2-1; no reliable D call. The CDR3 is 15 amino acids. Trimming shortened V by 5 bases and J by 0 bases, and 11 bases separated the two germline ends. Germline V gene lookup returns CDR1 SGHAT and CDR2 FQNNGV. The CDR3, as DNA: TGTGCCAGCAGCCTGGCGGCAAGCTCCTACAATGAGCAGTTCTTC. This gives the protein CASSLAASSYNEQFF.

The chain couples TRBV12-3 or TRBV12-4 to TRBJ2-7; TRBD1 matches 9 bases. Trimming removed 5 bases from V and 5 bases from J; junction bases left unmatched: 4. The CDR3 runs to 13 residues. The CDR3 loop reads CASSGDRADEQYF. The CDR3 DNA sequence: TGTGCCAGCAGTGGGGACAGGGCTGACGAGCAGTACTTC.

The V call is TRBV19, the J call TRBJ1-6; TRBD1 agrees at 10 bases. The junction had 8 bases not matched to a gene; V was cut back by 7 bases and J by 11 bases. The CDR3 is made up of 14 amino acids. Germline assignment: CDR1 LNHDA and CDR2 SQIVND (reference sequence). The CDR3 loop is CASTSTGGLPPLHF. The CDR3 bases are TGTGCCAGTACCTCGACAGGGGGCTTACCACCCCTCCACTTT.

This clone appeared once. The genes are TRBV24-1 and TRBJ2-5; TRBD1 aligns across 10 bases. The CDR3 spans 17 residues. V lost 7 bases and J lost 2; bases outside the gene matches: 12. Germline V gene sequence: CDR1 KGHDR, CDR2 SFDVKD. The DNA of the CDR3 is TGTGCCACCAGCGGGGCACCCGGGACAGGGGATCAAGAGACCCAGTACTTC. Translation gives CATSGAPGTGDQETQYF.

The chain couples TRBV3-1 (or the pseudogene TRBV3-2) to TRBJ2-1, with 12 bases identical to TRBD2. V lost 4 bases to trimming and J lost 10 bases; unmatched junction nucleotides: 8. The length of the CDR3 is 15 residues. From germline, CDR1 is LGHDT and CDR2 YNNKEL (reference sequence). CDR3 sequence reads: CASSPLAGGPVEQFF. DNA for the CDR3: TGTGCCAGCAGCCCCCTAGCGGGGGGGCCTGTCGAGCAGTTCTTC.

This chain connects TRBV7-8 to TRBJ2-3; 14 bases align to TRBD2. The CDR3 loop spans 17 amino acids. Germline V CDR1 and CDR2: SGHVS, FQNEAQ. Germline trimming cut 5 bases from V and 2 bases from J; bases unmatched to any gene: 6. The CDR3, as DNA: TGTGCCAGCAGCCCACGGACTAGCGGGGGGATCACAGATACGCAGTATTTT. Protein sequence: CASSPRTSGGITDTQYF.

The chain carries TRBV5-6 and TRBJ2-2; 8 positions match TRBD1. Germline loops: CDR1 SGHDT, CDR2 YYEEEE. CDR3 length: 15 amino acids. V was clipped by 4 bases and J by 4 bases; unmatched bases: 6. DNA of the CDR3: TGTGCCAGCAGCCAGGGACAGGAGTCCACCGGGGAGCTGTTTTTT. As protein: CASSQGQESTGELFF.

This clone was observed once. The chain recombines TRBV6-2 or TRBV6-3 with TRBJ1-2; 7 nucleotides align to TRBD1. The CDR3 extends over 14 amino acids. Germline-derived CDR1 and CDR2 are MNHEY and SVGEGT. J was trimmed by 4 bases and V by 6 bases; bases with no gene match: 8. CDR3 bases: TGTGCCAGCAGCTCGGACAGGTGGGGCTATGGCTACACCTTC. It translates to CASSSDRWGYGYTF.

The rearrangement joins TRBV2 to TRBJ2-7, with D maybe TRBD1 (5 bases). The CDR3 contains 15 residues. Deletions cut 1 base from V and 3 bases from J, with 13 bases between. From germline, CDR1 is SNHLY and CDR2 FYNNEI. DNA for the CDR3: TGTGCCAGCAGTGAAGGCCCAGGGCGCCTCTACGAGCAGTACTTC. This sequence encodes CASSEGPGRLYEQYF. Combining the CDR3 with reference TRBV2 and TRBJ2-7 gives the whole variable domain EPEVTQTPSHQVTQMGQEVILRCVPISNHLYFYWYRQILGQKVEFLVSFYNNEISEKSEIFDDQFSVERPDGSNFTLKIRSTKLEDSAMYFCASSEGPGRLYEQYFGPGTRLTVT.

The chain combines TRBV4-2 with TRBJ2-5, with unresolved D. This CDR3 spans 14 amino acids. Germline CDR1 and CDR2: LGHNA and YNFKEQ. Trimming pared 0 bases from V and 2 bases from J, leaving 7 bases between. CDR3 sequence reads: CASSQEASQETQYF. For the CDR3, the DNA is TGTGCCAGCAGCCAAGAGGCTAGTCAAGAGACCCAGTACTTC.

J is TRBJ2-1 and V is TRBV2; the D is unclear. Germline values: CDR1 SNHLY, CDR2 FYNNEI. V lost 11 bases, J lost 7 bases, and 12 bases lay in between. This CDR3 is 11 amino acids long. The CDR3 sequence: CAASPRNEQFF. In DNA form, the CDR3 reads TGTGCCGCCTCGCCGAGGAATGAGCAGTTCTTC.

CDR3: CSVCENSNQPQHF. The DNA for the CDR3 is TGCAGCGTTTGCGAGAATAGCAATCAGCCCCAGCATTTT. V is TRBV29-1 and J is TRBJ1-5; D is unclear. The CDR3 is 13 residues long. Trimming cost V 5 bases and J 0 bases, with 8 bases left between them. The germline V gene encodes CDR1 SQVTM and CDR2 ANQGSEA.

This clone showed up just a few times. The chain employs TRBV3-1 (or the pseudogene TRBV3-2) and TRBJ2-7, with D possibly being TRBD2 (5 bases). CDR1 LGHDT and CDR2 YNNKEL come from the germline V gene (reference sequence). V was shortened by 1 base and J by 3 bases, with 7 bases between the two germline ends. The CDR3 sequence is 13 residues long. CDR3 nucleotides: TGTGCCAGCAGCCAAGGGACTTACTACGAGCAGTACTTC. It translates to CASSQGTYYEQYF.

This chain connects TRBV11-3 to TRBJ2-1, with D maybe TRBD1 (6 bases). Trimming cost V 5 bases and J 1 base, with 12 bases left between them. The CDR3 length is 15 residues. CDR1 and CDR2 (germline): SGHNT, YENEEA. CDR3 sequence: CASSLQGNSYNEQFF. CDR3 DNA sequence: TGTGCCAGCAGCCTACAGGGAAATTCCTACAATGAGCAGTTCTTC.

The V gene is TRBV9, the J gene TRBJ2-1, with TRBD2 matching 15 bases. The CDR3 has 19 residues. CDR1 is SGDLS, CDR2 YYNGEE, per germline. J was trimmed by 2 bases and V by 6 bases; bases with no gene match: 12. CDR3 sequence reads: CASTKGTSGGLTPYNEQFF. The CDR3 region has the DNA TGTGCCAGCACCAAGGGGACTAGCGGGGGGCTTACACCCTACAATGAGCAGTTCTTC.

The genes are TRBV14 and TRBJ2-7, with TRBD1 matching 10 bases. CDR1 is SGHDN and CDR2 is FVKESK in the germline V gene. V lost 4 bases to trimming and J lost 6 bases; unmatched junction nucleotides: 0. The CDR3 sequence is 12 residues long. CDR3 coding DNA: TGTGCCAGCAGCCGGGACAGGGGCGAGCAGTACTTC. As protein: CASSRDRGEQYF.

The CDR3 protein is CASSVDSYEQYF. The CDR3 DNA follows: TGTGCCAGCAGTGTGGACAGCTACGAGCAGTACTTC. The V gene is TRBV25-1, the J gene TRBJ2-7; maybe TRBD1 (6 bases). Trimming took off 4 bases at V and 3 bases at J, with 7 bases between the two ends. CDR1 is MGHDK and CDR2 is SYGVNS in the germline V gene. This CDR3 is built from 12 residues.